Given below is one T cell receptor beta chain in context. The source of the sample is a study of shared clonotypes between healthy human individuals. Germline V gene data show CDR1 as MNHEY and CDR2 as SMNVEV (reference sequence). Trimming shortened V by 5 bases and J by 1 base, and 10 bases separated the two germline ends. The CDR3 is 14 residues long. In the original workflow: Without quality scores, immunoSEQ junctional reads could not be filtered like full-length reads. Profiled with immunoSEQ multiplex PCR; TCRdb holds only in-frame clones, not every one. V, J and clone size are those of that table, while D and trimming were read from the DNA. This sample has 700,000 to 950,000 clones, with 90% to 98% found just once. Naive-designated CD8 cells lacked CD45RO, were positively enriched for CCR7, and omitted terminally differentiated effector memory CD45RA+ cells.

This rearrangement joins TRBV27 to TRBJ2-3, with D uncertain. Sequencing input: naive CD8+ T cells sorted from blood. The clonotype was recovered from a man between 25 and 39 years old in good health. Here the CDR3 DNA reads TGTGCCAGCAGTCCTCACCGCCGCACAGATACGCAGTATTTT. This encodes CASSPHRRTDTQYF.